The clone carrying this T cell receptor beta chain was seen ten or more times. A 5'RACE template-switching step, the method used to make TCR cDNA, added a universal primer site and UMIs. TCRdb redid the calling of the 5' RACE reads with MiXCR, one entry per CDR3 protein. The sample has approximately 550,000 distinct CDR3 sequences; approximately 12% are singletons. The data belong to a study of T cells after yellow fever vaccination. Germline V gene sequence: CDR1 LGHDT, CDR2 YNNKEL (reference sequence). The CDR3 is made up of 12 amino acids. V shed 8 bases and J shed 0 bases, with 8 bases lying between them.

The V and J genes are TRBV3-1 and TRBJ2-7; D call uncertain. This clonotype was obtained from a man aged 25-45 years who received the YFV17D yellow fever vaccine. Sequences were derived from PBMCs, sampled on the day of the yellow fever booster vaccination. The CDR3 spells CASGYHSYEQYF. The DNA for the CDR3 is TGTGCCAGCGGGTACCACTCCTACGAGCAGTACTTC.